This T cell receptor (beta chain) was found in a study of a mutant IDH1 vaccine in newly diagnosed glioma. As for the study in general: An approximately 62% male, about 38% female split and a mean age of roughly 37 years characterized treated patients. Patients got radiotherapy, temozolomide, or both beforehand, and most got both. The study's findings and limits: Top peripheral T cell clonotype shifts appeared unrelated to pseudoprogression.

Time point: baseline, week 1 (first vaccination visit). Treatment meaning: pre-vaccination baseline after standard-of-care therapy. Donor tumors were new WHO grade 3 or 4 IDH1-mutant, ATRX-lost astrocytomas. J lost 8 bases, V lost 5 bases, and 7 bases had no gene match. Germline CDR1 and CDR2: MGHRA and YSYEKL. This CDR3 is 14 amino acids long. Turning to this clone: Antigen specificity is unknown.

Method: immunoSEQ multiplex PCR; TCRdb's copy keeps in-frame clones and lacks some. The table lists about 92,000 clones, roughly 75% of them singletons, with over 6.5% in the top ten. The sequence was collected from a man aged 40-55 years with glioma. The chain has TRBV4-1 and TRBJ2-2, with 8 bases matching TRBD2. Sequenced here: PBMCs, sampled from a glioma patient treated with radiotherapy, temozolomide or both. The CDR3 coding sequence is TGCGCCAGCAGCGAAGCGGGAGTATCGGGGGAGCTGTTTTTT. Amino acid sequence: CASSEAGVSGELFF.